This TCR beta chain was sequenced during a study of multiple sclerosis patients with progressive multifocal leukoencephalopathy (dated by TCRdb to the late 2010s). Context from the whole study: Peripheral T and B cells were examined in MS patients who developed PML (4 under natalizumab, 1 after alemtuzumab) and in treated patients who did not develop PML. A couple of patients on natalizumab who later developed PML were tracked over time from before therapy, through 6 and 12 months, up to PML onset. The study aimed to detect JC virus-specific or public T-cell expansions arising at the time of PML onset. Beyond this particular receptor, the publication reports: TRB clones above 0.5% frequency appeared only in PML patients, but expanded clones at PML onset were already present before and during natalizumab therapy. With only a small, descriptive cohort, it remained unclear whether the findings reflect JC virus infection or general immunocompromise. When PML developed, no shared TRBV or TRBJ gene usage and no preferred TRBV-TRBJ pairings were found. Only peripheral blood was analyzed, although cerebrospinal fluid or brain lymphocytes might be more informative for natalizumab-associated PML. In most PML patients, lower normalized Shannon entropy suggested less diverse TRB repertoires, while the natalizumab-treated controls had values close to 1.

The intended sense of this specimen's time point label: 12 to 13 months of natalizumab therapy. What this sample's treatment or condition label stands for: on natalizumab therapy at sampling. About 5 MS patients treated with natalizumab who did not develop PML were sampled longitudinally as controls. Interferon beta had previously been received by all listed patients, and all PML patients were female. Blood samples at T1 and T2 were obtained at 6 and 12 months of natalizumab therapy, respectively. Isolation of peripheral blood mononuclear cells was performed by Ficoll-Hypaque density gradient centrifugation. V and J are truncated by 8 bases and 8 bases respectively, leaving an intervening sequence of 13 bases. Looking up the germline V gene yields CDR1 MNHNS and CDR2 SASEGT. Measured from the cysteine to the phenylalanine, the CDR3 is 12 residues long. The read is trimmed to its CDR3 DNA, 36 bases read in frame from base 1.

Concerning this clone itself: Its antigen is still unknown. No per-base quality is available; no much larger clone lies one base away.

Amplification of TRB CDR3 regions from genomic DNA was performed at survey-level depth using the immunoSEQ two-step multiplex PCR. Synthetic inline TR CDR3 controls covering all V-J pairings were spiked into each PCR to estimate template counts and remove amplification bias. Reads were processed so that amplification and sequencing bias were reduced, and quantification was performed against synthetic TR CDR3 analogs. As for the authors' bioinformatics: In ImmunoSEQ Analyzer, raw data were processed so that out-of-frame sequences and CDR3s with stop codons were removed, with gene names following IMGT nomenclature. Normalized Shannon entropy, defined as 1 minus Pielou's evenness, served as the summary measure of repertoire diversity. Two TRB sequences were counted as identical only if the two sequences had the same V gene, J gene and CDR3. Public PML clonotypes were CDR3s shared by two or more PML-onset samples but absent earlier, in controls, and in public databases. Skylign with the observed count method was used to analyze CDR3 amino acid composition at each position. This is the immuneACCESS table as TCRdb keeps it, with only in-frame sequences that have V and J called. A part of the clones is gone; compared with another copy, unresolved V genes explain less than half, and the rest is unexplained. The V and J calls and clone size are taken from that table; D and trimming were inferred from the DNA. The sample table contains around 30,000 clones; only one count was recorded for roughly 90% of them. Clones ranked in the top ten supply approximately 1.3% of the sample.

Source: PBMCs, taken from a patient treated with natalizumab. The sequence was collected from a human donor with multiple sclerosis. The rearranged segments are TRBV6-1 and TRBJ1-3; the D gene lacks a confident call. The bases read TGTGCCAGCTCCCTCAGTAGGTACACCATATATTTT. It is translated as CASSLSRYTIYF.